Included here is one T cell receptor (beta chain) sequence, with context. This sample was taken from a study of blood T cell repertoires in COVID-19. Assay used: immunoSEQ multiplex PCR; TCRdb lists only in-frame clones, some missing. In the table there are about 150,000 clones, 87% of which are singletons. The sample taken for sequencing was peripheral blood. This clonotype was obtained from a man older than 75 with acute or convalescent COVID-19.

This chain's CDR3 is CASSQGGSGNTIYF. DNA of the CDR3: TGTGCCAGCAGCCAGGGGGGATCTGGAAACACCATATATTTT. The rearrangement joins TRBV2 to TRBJ1-3; 7 positions agree with TRBD1. This CDR3 region has 14 residues. With V trimmed by 6 bases and J by 1 base, 3 bases remained unmatched. Germline CDR1 is SNHLY and CDR2 is FYNNEI.